Shown below are 27 T cell receptor beta chains from a single sample sequenced in a study of blood T cell repertoires in COVID-19. Some clones are missing from TCRdb's copy, which holds only in-frame ones; the method was immunoSEQ multiplex PCR. The sample carries about 260,000 clones, 70% to 90% recorded once. Sequences were obtained from peripheral blood. These receptors were taken from a human donor in a cohort sampled during active COVID-19.

V usage is TRBV28 and J usage is TRBJ1-4; 8 bases agree with TRBD1. The CDR3 length is 16 residues. Trimming at V came to 7 bases and at J to 3 bases, leaving 10 bases not matched to a gene. Per the germline V gene, CDR1 is MDHEN and CDR2 is SYDVKM. CDR3 DNA: TGTGCCAGCACCACAGGGGGGGAGGGAGCTAATGAAAAACTGTTTTTT. As protein: CASTTGGEGANEKLFF.

The CDR3 spells CASSLDRGSSVTDTQYF. The CDR3 region has the DNA TGTGCCAGCAGTTTAGACAGGGGTAGTTCTGTCACAGATACGCAGTATTTT. The chain combines TRBV2 with TRBJ2-3, with TRBD1 matching over 8 bases. J lost 2 bases, V lost 5 bases, and 12 bases had no gene match. The length of the CDR3 is 17 residues. CDR1 SNHLY and CDR2 FYNNEI come from the germline V gene.

The count of this clone is one. The chain carries TRBV4-1 and TRBJ1-4; TRBD1 is a possible D gene (6 bases). With 0 bases removed from V and 5 bases from J, the gap between germline ends came to 16 bases. Looked up from germline, CDR1 is MGHRA and CDR2 is YSYEKL. The CDR3 runs 17 residues. The CDR3 DNA reads as TGCGCCAGCAGCCAAGATCCTCCAGGGGCTGAAAATGAAAAACTGTTTTTT. Protein product: CASSQDPPGAENEKLFF.

This chain links TRBV2 with TRBJ1-5; tentatively, D is TRBD1 (6 bases). V lost 8 bases and J 7 bases, leaving 15 bases between the germline ends. CDR3 length: 13 amino acids. The germline V gene has CDR1 SNHLY and CDR2 FYNNEI. The CDR3 nucleotides read TGTGCCAGCTCGCCGGAGAGGGGGCAGCCCCAGCATTTT. Encoded protein: CASSPERGQPQHF.

This chain connects TRBV7-9 to TRBJ2-1, with 10 bases fitting TRBD1. Trimming removed 1 base from V and 4 bases from J; junction bases left unmatched: 4. Germline CDR1 is SEHNR and CDR2 is FQNEAQ (reference sequence). This CDR3 is built from 16 residues. CDR3 protein: CASSLDLGQGYNEQFF. The CDR3 DNA follows: TGTGCCAGCAGCTTAGACTTGGGACAGGGGTACAATGAGCAGTTCTTC.

The rearrangement links TRBV19 to TRBJ2-6; perhaps TRBD1 as D (6 bases). V was clipped by 7 bases and J by 2 bases, with 21 bases between them. This CDR3 has 18 amino acids. Germline CDR1 and CDR2: LNHDA and SQIVND (reference sequence). CDR3 DNA sequence: TGTGCCAGTAATGTGAGAAGGGGGACGGAGCCTGGGGCCAACGTCCTGACTTTC. Translation gives CASNVRRGTEPGANVLTF.

This chain uses TRBV4-1 with TRBJ2-7; TRBD2 matches at 11 bases. V trimming: 4 bases; J trimming: 4 bases; junction bases outside the gene matches: 12. The V gene's germline CDR1 is MGHRA and CDR2 YSYEKL. The CDR3 runs to 17 residues. CDR3: CASSPGRLAGSTYEQYF. The DNA for the CDR3 is TGCGCCAGCAGCCCAGGTCGACTAGCGGGATCAACTTACGAGCAGTACTTC.

The chain joins TRBV7-2 to TRBJ1-3; D possibly corresponds to TRBD1 (5 bases). The germline gives CDR1 SGHTA, CDR2 FQGNSA. The CDR3 has 15 residues. The V gene lost 5 bases and the J gene lost 3 bases, with 14 bases spanning the gap. In DNA form, the CDR3 reads TGTGCCAGCAGCCCCGCCGGGGGGGTTGGAAACACCATATATTTT. Its protein product is CASSPAGGVGNTIYF.

The rearrangement uses TRBV15 and TRBJ2-7, with D possibly matching TRBD2 (5 bases). The germline V and J ends were trimmed by 5 bases and 1 base, with 15 bases remaining between them. The CDR3 is 15 residues long. From germline, CDR1 is LNHNV and CDR2 YYDKDF (reference sequence). CDR3 loop: CATSSRPGGSYEQYF. Here the CDR3 DNA reads TGTGCCACCAGCTCACGACCCGGCGGGTCCTACGAGCAGTACTTC.

The genes are TRBV6-2 or TRBV6-3 and TRBJ1-4, with D possibly being TRBD1 (6 bases). V was clipped by 6 bases and J by 3 bases, with 17 bases between them. This CDR3 has 16 residues. Germline-derived CDR1 and CDR2 are MNHEY and SVGEGT. The CDR3 reads CASSLRQAHANEKLFF. CDR3 in DNA: TGTGCCAGCAGCCTTCGACAGGCGCACGCTAATGAAAAACTGTTTTTT.

This CDR3 reads CACLTSGSYEQYF. Written as DNA, the CDR3 is TGTGCCTGCCTGACTAGCGGCTCCTACGAGCAGTACTTC. The V and J genes are TRBV30 and TRBJ2-7; 9 positions match TRBD2. Per germline, CDR1 GTSNPN and CDR2 SVGIG (reference sequence). This CDR3 region has 13 residues. Trimming removed 6 bases from V and 0 bases from J; junction bases left unmatched: 3.

The count of this clone is one. The chain couples TRBV11-2 to TRBJ2-1; D call uncertain. Germline V gives CDR1 SGHAT, CDR2 FQNNGV. CDR3 length: 14 amino acids. V lost 2 bases and J 1 base, leaving 6 bases between the germline ends. The CDR3 DNA sequence: TGTGCCAGCAGCTTAATCGGTTCCTACAATGAGCAGTTCTTC. Translating it yields CASSLIGSYNEQFF.

In this sample, this clone turned up once. The chain joins TRBV7-3 to TRBJ1-1, with a tentative D call TRBD1 (5 bases). This CDR3 is 15 amino acids long. Per germline, CDR1 SGHTA and CDR2 FQGTGA. V was shortened by 1 base and J by 3 bases, with 12 bases between the two germline ends. The CDR3 region is CASSLSGRGDTEAFF. In DNA, the CDR3 is TGTGCCAGCAGCTTAAGTGGTAGGGGTGACACTGAAGCTTTCTTT.

This sequence joins TRBV6-4 and TRBJ2-7; 7 bases align to TRBD1. V was clipped by 6 bases and J by 0 bases; unmatched bases: 5. This CDR3 region has 14 residues. Germline V lookup: CDR1 MRHNA, CDR2 SNTAGT. Written as DNA, the CDR3 is TGTGCCAGCAGCACGACAGGGAGCTCCTACGAGCAGTACTTC. This codes for CASSTTGSSYEQYF.

Only one count was recorded for this clone. The chain has TRBV3-1 (or the pseudogene TRBV3-2) and TRBJ1-4, with a tentative D call TRBD1 (6 bases). CDR3 length equals 15 residues. Between the trimmed V and J ends, which lost 1 base and 4 bases, there was a span of 10 bases. The germline V gene encodes CDR1 LGHDT and CDR2 YNNKEL (reference sequence). For the CDR3, the DNA is TGTGCCAGCAGCCAAGGGGGCAGGGGTAATGAAAAACTGTTTTTT. Amino acid sequence: CASSQGGRGNEKLFF.

CDR3 region: CAISEGQGYSNQPQHF. CDR3 bases: TGTGCCATCAGTGAGGGACAGGGATATAGCAATCAGCCCCAGCATTTT. The J gene is TRBJ1-5, the V gene TRBV10-3; 8 nucleotides align to TRBD1. V was pared by 2 bases and J by 0 bases, with 3 bases of the junction left unmatched. Germline V lookup: CDR1 ENHRY, CDR2 SYGVKD. The CDR3 is 16 residues long.

This clone was recorded a few times. DNA for the CDR3: TGTGCCAGCAGCCGACAGGGTTCGAGCAATCAGCCCCAGCATTTT. Translating gives CASSRQGSSNQPQHF. V gene TRBV7-9 combines with J gene TRBJ1-5; 7 positions agree with TRBD1. Germline V CDR1 and CDR2: SEHNR, FQNEAQ (reference sequence). Losses at the gene ends were 5 bases for V and 1 base for J; bases not matched to a gene: 5. There are 15 residues in the CDR3. Combining the CDR3 with reference TRBV7-9 and TRBJ1-5 gives the whole variable domain DTGVSQNPRHKITKRGQNVTFRCDPISEHNRLYWYRQTLGQGPEFLTYFQNEAQLEKSRLLSDRFSAERPKGSFSTLEIQRTEQGDSAMYLCASSRQGSSNQPQHFGDGTRLSIL.

The genes are TRBV4-3 and TRBJ2-1, with 9 nucleotides matching TRBD2. This CDR3 contains 16 residues. Germline V gene sequence: CDR1 LGHNA, CDR2 YSLEER. Trimming cost V 1 base and J 2 bases; bases outside gene matches: 3. As DNA, the CDR3 is TGCGCCAGCAGCCAAGGCCCTAGCGGGGCCTACAATGAGCAGTTCTTC. Protein: CASSQGPSGAYNEQFF.

The chain recombines TRBV30 with TRBJ2-7; TRBD1 matches 8 bases. This CDR3 spans 13 amino acids. From germline, CDR1 is GTSNPN and CDR2 SVGIG (reference sequence). The V segment lost 6 bases and the J segment 3 bases; nucleotides outside the gene matches: 7. The CDR3 loop reads CACNRGAVYEQYF. The DNA for the CDR3 is TGTGCCTGTAACAGGGGGGCGGTCTACGAGCAGTACTTC.

The V and J genes are TRBV5-4 and TRBJ1-2; D is uncertain. Trimming removed 6 bases at V and 5 bases at J, with 17 bases between. Germline V gives CDR1 SGHNT, CDR2 YYREEE (reference sequence). CDR3 length equals 14 residues. The CDR3 DNA reads TGTGCCAGCACCCAGGTGGACTCTTATTATGGCTACACCTTC. Encoded protein: CASTQVDSYYGYTF.

The rearrangement uses TRBV15 and TRBJ2-1, with TRBD2 matching 7 bases. This CDR3 is 18 amino acids long. J lost 0 bases, V lost 2 bases, and 10 bases had no gene match. Germline V gene data show CDR1 as LNHNV and CDR2 as YYDKDF (reference sequence). For the CDR3, the DNA is TGTGCCACCAGCAGAAGGACTAGACTTATTAGCTCCTACAATGAGCAGTTCTTC. Encoded protein: CATSRRTRLISSYNEQFF.

The V and J genes are TRBV4-3 and TRBJ2-7; 12 bases are shared with TRBD1. This CDR3 region has 18 residues. The V and J ends lost 4 bases and 3 bases, in that order; junction bases with no gene match: 13. Germline CDR1 is LGHNA and CDR2 is YSLEER. The CDR3 nucleotides read TGCGCCAGCAGCCTATATGAAGCCGGGACAGGGGGCAGCTACGAGCAGTACTTC. It translates to CASSLYEAGTGGSYEQYF.

The gene calls are TRBV19 and TRBJ2-3, with 8 bases matching TRBD2. The trim removed 2 bases at V and 0 bases at J, leaving 1 base unmatched. There are 15 residues in the CDR3. The germline CDR1 and CDR2 sequences are LNHDA and SQIVND (reference sequence). As DNA, the CDR3 is TGTGCCAGTAGTATACCGGGAGGGAGCACAGATACGCAGTATTTT. Translation gives CASSIPGGSTDTQYF.

In its sample, this clone was seen once. The rearrangement uses TRBV9 and TRBJ2-1; 13 bases are shared with TRBD2. V was pared by 4 bases and J by 8 bases, with 6 bases of the junction left unmatched. The CDR3 sequence is 15 residues long. Per germline, CDR1 SGDLS and CDR2 YYNGEE. CDR3: CASSKRTSGGDEQFF. DNA for the CDR3: TGTGCCAGCAGCAAACGGACTAGCGGGGGAGATGAGCAGTTCTTC.

The CDR3 nucleotides are TGTGCCAGCAGTCTCCGGAGCCTAAGCTCTGGAAACACCATATATTTT. The encoded protein is CASSLRSLSSGNTIYF. The V gene is TRBV28, the J gene TRBJ1-3; D unclear. V shed 5 bases and J shed 0 bases, with 14 bases lying between them. Germline assignment: CDR1 MDHEN and CDR2 SYDVKM. This CDR3 is built from 16 residues. Full variable domain (outside the CDR3, taken from reference TRBV28 and TRBJ1-3): DVKVTQSSRYLVKRTGEKVFLECVQDMDHENMFWYRQDPGLGLRLIYFSYDVKMKEKGDIPEGYSVSREKKERFSLILESASTNQTSMYLCASSLRSLSSGNTIYFGEGSWLTVV.

The chain employs TRBV28 and TRBJ1-3; tentatively, D is TRBD1 (5 bases). Trimming removed 2 bases at V and 0 bases at J, with 8 bases between. The germline CDR1 and CDR2 sequences are MDHEN and SYDVKM. This CDR3 has 15 residues. CDR3 sequence (DNA): TGTGCCAGCAGTTTAGGGGCAGTCTCTGGAAACACCATATATTTT. It is translated as CASSLGAVSGNTIYF.

The V and J genes are TRBV4-3 and TRBJ2-7; no clear D. This CDR3 contains 14 residues. The V end lost 4 bases, the J end lost 6 bases, and 16 bases lay between the germline ends. Germline CDR1 is LGHNA and CDR2 is YSLEER. The CDR3 protein is CASSLGLSSSEQYF. The CDR3 nucleotides read TGCGCCAGCAGCCTTGGGCTCAGTTCGAGCGAGCAGTACTTC.